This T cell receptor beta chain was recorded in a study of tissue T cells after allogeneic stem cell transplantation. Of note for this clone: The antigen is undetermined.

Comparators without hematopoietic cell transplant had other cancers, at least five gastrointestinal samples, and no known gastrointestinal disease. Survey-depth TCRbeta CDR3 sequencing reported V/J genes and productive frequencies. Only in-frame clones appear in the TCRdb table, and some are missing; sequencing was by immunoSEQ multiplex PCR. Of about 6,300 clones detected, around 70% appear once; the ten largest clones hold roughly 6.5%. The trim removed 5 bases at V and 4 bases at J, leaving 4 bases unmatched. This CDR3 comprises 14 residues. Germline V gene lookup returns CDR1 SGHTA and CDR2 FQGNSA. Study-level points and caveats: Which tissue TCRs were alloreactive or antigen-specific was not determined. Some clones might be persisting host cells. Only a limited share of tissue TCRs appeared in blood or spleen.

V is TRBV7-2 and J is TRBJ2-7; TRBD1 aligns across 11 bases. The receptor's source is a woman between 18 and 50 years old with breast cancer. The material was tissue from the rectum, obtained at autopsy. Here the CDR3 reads CASSVGQGAYEQYF. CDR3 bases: TGTGCCAGCAGCGTCGGACAGGGGGCTTACGAGCAGTACTTC. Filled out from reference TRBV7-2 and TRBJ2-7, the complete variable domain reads GAGVSQSPSNKVTEKGKDVELRCDPISGHTALYWYRQSLGQGLEFLIYFQGNSAPDKSGLPSDRFSAERTGGSVSTLTIQRTQQEDSAVYLCASSVGQGAYEQYFGPGTRLTVT.